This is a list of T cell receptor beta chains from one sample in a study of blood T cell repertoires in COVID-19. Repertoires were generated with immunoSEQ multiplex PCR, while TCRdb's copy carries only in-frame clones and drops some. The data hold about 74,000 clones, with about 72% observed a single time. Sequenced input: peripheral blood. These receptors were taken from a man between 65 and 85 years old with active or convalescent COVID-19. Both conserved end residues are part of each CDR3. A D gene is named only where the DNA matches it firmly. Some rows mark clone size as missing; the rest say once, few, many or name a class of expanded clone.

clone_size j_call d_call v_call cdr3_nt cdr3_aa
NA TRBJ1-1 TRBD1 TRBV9 TGTGCCAGCAGTCCACAGGGGTACACTGAAGCTTTCTTT CASSPQGYTEAFF
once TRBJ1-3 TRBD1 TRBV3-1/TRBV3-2 TGTGCCAGCGGCCGGACAGGGGGATACTCTGGAAACACCATATATTTT CASGRTGGYSGNTIYF
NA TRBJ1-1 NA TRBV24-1 TGTGCCACCAGTGATTTTTCGGACAGGAACACTGAAGCTTTCTTT CATSDFSDRNTEAFF
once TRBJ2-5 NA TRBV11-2 TGTGCCAGCAGCTCGACAGTGCAAGAGACCCAGTACTTC CASSSTVQETQYF
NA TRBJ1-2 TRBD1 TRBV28 TGTGCCATTACGGACAGGAACTATGGCTACACCTTC CAITDRNYGYTF
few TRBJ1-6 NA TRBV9 TGTGCCAGCAGCGAGACAGAATTTAATTCACCCCTCCACTTT CASSETEFNSPLHF
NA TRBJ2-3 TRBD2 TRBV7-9 TGTGCCAGCAGCCTAGCGGGGGGGGACACAGATACGCAGTATTTT CASSLAGGDTDTQYF
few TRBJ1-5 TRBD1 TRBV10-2 TGCGCCACCCGACAGGGGGCTCAGCCCCAGCATTTT CATRQGAQPQHF
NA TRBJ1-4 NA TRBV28 TGTGCCAGCAGTTTAGGGAGTATTGGAAAACTGTTTTTT CASSLGSIGKLFF
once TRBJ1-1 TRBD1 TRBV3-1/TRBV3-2 TGTGCCAGCAGCCCAGGACAGGGCTATGAAGCTTTCTTT CASSPGQGYEAFF
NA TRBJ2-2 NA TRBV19 TGTGCCAGTAGTATTACAGACCGTGTCACCGGGGAGCTGTTTTTT CASSITDRVTGELFF
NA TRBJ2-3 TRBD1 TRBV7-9 TGTGCCAGCAGCTCCGGACAGGGGGGGTTCGGCACAGATACGCAGTATTTT CASSSGQGGFGTDTQYF
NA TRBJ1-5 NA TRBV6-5 TGTGCCAGCAGACAGGGCGTCTTGGACAATCAGCCCCAGCATTTT CASRQGVLDNQPQHF
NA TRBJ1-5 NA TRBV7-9 TGTGCCAGCAGCTTAGGGGGCGGGGCTCAGCCCCAGCATTTT CASSLGGGAQPQHF
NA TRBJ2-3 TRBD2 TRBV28 TGTGCCAGCAGTTTAGTAGCGGGGGCGGGCACAGATACGCAGTATTTT CASSLVAGAGTDTQYF
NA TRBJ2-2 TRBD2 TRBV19 TGTGCCAGTAGGCTAGCGGGGGCGAGGACCGGGGAGCTGTTTTTT CASRLAGARTGELFF
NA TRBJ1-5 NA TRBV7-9 TGTGCCAGCAGCCCTCAGGGCAATGAACAGCCCCAGCATTTT CASSPQGNEQPQHF
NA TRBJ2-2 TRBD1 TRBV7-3 TGTGCCAGCAGCCGGGGACAGGACACCGGGGAGCTGTTTTTT CASSRGQDTGELFF
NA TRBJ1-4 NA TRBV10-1 TGCGCCAGCAGTGCACAGGGAAATGAAAAACTGTTTTTT CASSAQGNEKLFF
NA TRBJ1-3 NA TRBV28 TGTGCCAGCAGTTCCGGACAGACTGGAAACACCATATATTTT CASSSGQTGNTIYF
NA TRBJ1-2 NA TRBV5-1 TGCGCCAGCAGCTTGGAGGCCCCGCGGGGCTACACCTTC CASSLEAPRGYTF
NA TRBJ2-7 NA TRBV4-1 TGCGCCAGCAGCGTAGGCTCACGCAGGGACGAGCAGTACTTC CASSVGSRRDEQYF
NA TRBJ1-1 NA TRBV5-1 TGCGCCAGCCAGGAACAGAAGAACACTGAAGCTTTCTTT CASQEQKNTEAFF
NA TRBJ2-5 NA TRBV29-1 TGCAGCGTTCGGGGTCCGGGGAGGACCCAGTACTTC CSVRGPGRTQYF
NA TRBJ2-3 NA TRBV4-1 TGCGCCAGCAGCCAAAATAGACTAGTTCCCGGCGATACGCAGTATTTT CASSQNRLVPGDTQYF
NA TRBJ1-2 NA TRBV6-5 TGTGCCAGCAGTAGAGAGACAGCTAACTATGGCTACACCTTC CASSRETANYGYTF
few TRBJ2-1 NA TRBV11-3 TGTGCCAGCAGCTTTTCTGGCAGCTACAATGAGCAGTTCTTC CASSFSGSYNEQFF
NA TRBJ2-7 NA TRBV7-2 TGTGCCAGCAGCTCGAGGCGGGCCTACGAGCAGTACTTC CASSSRRAYEQYF
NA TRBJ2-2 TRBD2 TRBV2 TGTGCCAGCAGTGAAGGTGGCGGGGGGCTTAACGGGGAGCTGTTTTTT CASSEGGGGLNGELFF
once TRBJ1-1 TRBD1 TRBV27 TGTGCCAGCAGTTCATATGGGACAGGGGACACTGAAGCTTTCTTT CASSSYGTGDTEAFF
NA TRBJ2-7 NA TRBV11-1 TGTGCCAGCAGCTTAGCAGGACCACAAGCGGGCGAGCAGTACTTC CASSLAGPQAGEQYF
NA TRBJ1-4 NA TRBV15 TGTGCCACCAGCCTGAGGGCAAAAAGGGAAGAAAAACTGTTTTTT CATSLRAKREEKLFF
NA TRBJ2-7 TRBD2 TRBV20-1 TGCAGTGCTAGTGGGAGAGCGGGGTCCTCCTACGAGCAGTACTTC CSASGRAGSSYEQYF
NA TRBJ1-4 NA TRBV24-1 TGTGCCACCAGTGATTCTGGGGCGGCCGGCTTGTCAGAAAAACTGTTTTTT CATSDSGAAGLSEKLFF
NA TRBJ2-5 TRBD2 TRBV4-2 TGTGCCAGCAGCCTTGGACTAGCGGGGCAAGAGACCCAGTACTTC CASSLGLAGQETQYF
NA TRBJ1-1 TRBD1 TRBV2 TGTGCCAGCAGTGATCTTGCAGGGGGCCTCTCGGGGACTGAAGCTTTCTTT CASSDLAGGLSGTEAFF
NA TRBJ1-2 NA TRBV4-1 TGCGCCAGCAGCCCACTAGTTCATGCGTCGTGGAATAACTATGGCTACACCTTC CASSPLVHASWNNYGYTF
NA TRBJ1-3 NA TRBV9 TGTGCCAGCAGCACATGGTATGCTGGAAACACCATATATTTT CASSTWYAGNTIYF
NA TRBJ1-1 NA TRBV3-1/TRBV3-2 TGTGCCAGCAGCCAAGGCAGGCGACAAGGGAACACTGAAGCTTTCTTT CASSQGRRQGNTEAFF
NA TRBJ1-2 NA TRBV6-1 TGTGCCAGCAGTGAAGACGGTAACTATGGCTACACCTTC CASSEDGNYGYTF
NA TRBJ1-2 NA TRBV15 TGTGCCACCAGCAGAGAGGGTGGCAGGGCCCTATTC CATSREGGRALF
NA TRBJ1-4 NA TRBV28 TGTGCCAGCAGTTGGAGGGTGTCTCGTGAAAAACTGTTTTTT CASSWRVSREKLFF
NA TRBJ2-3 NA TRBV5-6 TGTGCCAGCAGCCCTCGAACCGGCGGAGATACGCAGTATTTT CASSPRTGGDTQYF
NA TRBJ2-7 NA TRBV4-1 TGCGCCAGCAGCCAAATACCTTCAGGGAAGTCGTACGAGCAGTACTTC CASSQIPSGKSYEQYF
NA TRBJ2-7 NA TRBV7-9 TGTGCCAGCAGCAGAGGTTTGGTGGGGGCAGGCAACTACGAGCAGTACTTC CASSRGLVGAGNYEQYF
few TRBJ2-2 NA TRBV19 TGTGCCAGTAGTATGGAGGGCAGCGGGGAGCTGTTTTTT CASSMEGSGELFF
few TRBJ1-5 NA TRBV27 TGTGCCAGCAGTCCTTCTACCAACAATCAGCCCCAGCATTTT CASSPSTNNQPQHF
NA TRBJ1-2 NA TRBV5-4 TGTGCCAGCAGCTTGGATCCGGTTAACTATGGCTACACCTTC CASSLDPVNYGYTF
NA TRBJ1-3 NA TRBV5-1 TGCGCCAGCAGCTACCGGCCACAGGCGGACACCATATATTTT CASSYRPQADTIYF
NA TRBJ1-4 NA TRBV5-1 TGCGCCAGCAGCTTGGTAGGGGCGACTAATGAAAAACTGTTTTTT CASSLVGATNEKLFF
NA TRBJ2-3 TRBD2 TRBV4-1 TGCGCCAGCAGCCAGTTGAGCGGGAACCCCTGGGAGACGCAGTATTTT CASSQLSGNPWETQYF
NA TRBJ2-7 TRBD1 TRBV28 TGTGCCAGCAGCCAGGGGGCCGCGTCCTACGAGCAGTACTTC CASSQGAASYEQYF
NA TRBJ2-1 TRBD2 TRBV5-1 TGCGCCAGCAGCTTGAGCATCCGGCGGGGGGCGGTCAATGAGCAGTTCTTC CASSLSIRRGAVNEQFF
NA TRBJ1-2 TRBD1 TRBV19 TGTGCCAGTACCCCGGACAGGAACTATGGCTACACCTTC CASTPDRNYGYTF
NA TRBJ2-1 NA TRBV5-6 TGTGCCAGCAGCTTGATGGTCGCAGGGGCCAATGAGCAGTTCTTC CASSLMVAGANEQFF
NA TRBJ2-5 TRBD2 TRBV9 TGTGCCAGCAGCGTGAGCGGGGGGCTACCCCTCAGGGGCCAAGAGACCCAGTACTTC CASSVSGGLPLRGQETQYF
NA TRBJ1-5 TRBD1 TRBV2 TGTGCCAGCTTCGGGGACAGACATCATCAGCCCCAGCATTTT CASFGDRHHQPQHF
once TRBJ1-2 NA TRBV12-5 TGTGCTAGTGGTTTTCGGGAAAACTATGGCTACACCTTC CASGFRENYGYTF
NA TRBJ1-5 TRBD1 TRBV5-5 TGTGCCAGCAGCTTACCAGGGGGAGATCAGCCCCAGCATTTT CASSLPGGDQPQHF